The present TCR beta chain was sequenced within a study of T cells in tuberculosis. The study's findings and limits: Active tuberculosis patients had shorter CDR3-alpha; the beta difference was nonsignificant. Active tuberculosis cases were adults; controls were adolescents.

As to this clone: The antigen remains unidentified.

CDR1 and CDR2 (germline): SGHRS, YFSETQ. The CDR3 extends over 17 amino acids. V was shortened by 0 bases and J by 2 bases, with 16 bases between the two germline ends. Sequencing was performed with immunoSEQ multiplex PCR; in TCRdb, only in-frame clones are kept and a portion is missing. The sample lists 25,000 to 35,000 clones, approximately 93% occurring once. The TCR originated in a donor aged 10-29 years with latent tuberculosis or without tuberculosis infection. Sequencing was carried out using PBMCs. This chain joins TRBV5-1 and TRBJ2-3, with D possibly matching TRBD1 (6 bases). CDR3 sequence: CASSLEQGQLITDTQYF. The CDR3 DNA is TGCGCCAGCAGCTTGGAACAGGGACAACTTATCACAGATACGCAGTATTTT.